Here is one T cell receptor beta chain with its context. The data belong to a study of blood T cell repertoires in COVID-19. About the research overall: The United States, Italy and Spain were the sources of the acute and convalescent COVID-19 samples. Nucleic acid was either cDNA or gDNA, and it came from T cells, B-cell-depleted T cells, or PBMCs.

Original processing notes: Estimates of nucleated cell counts were drawn from the amplification of reference gene primers. Clones were sequenced by immunoSEQ multiplex PCR, and TCRdb holds only the in-frame ones, with some missing. That table gives V, J and clone size, and the DNA gave D and trimming. Among 190,000 or so clones listed, just under 90% were seen once. Input material: peripheral blood. The receptor was derived from a woman younger than 35 who had recovered from COVID-19.

CDR3 nucleotide sequence: TGTGCCAGCAGCTTAGATAGGGGGACCCAAGAGACCCAGTACTTC. It is translated as CASSLDRGTQETQYF. The chain employs TRBV11-2 and TRBJ2-5; perhaps TRBD1 as D (6 bases). The germline CDR1 and CDR2 sequences are SGHAT and FQNNGV. Trimming cost V 0 bases and J 1 base, with 9 bases left between them. The CDR3 totals 15 residues.